The 31 T cell receptor beta chains given below trace back to one sample, sequenced in a study of T cells in narcolepsy. Some clones are missing from TCRdb's copy, which holds only in-frame ones; the method was immunoSEQ multiplex PCR. The table has about 25,000 clones, about 79% seen once. Sequencing was carried out using CD45RA- memory CD4+ T cells from PBMCs. The receptors here all came from a human donor with narcolepsy.

The chain employs TRBV7-8 and TRBJ2-7, with D perhaps matching TRBD1 (6 bases). Germline-derived CDR1 and CDR2 are SGHVS and FQNEAQ. Trimming stripped 3 bases from V and 2 bases from J, with 14 bases between. CDR3 length: 15 residues. The CDR3 sequence: CASSFRDTLTYEQYF. For the CDR3, the DNA is TGTGCCAGCAGCTTCCGGGACACTCTGACCTACGAGCAGTACTTC.

This clone was seen once. The chain couples TRBV6-5 to TRBJ2-3; a weak D match, TRBD2 (5 bases). CDR1 is MNHEY and CDR2 is SVGAGI in the germline V gene. The CDR3 contains 16 residues. The V end lost 0 bases, the J end lost 2 bases, and 12 bases lay between the germline ends. The CDR3 bases are TGTGCCAGCAGTTACTCGCTGGACTCTCCCACAGATACGCAGTATTTT. Its translation: CASSYSLDSPTDTQYF.

In its sample, this clone was seen a few times. The J gene is TRBJ2-7, the V gene TRBV9; 8 positions match TRBD2. V was clipped by 0 bases and J by 2 bases; unmatched bases: 4. The CDR3 has 15 residues. Germline CDR1 SGDLS, CDR2 YYNGEE. The CDR3 coding sequence is TGTGCCAGCAGCGTAGAGCCCGGGAGGGCCTACGAGCAGTACTTC. Its protein is CASSVEPGRAYEQYF.

The rearrangement links TRBV7-2 to TRBJ1-1; 10 nucleotides agree with TRBD1. CDR1 is SGHTA, CDR2 FQGNSA, per germline. The CDR3 is 17 residues long. The CDR3 sequence is CASEIGRGQGRNTEAFF. Here the CDR3 DNA reads TGTGCTAGCGAAATCGGTCGGGGACAGGGGCGAAACACTGAAGCTTTCTTT.

The chain combines TRBV5-5 with TRBJ1-1; possible D gene TRBD1, 6 bases. The CDR3 runs to 16 residues. The germline V gene encodes CDR1 SGHKS and CDR2 YYEKEE (reference sequence). Trimming removed 0 bases from V and 0 bases from J, with 12 bases in between. Here the CDR3 reads CASSLAEGGVNTEAFF. In DNA form, the CDR3 reads TGTGCCAGCAGCTTGGCCGAAGGGGGTGTGAACACTGAAGCTTTCTTT.

The V call is TRBV27, the J call TRBJ1-6; the match to TRBD1 covers 9 bases. After removal of 6 bases from V and 6 bases from J, the junction contained 9 bases not matched to a gene. Germline loops: CDR1 MNHEY, CDR2 SMNVEV (reference sequence). The CDR3 covers 16 residues. The CDR3 bases are TGTGCCAGCAGACTTACAGGGGGCTTGGGTAATTCACCCCTCCACTTT. Its translation: CASRLTGGLGNSPLHF.

This clone was recorded once. The chain joins TRBV5-5 to TRBJ2-7; D not resolved. Between the trimmed V and J ends, which lost 0 bases and 2 bases, there was a span of 12 bases. The germline V gene has CDR1 SGHKS and CDR2 YYEKEE (reference sequence). The CDR3 spans 15 residues. The CDR3 nucleotides read TGTGCCAGCAGCTTGGCCTGGGCCGGAACCTACGAGCAGTACTTC. Encoded protein: CASSLAWAGTYEQYF. The full variable domain, with the rest looked up from reference TRBV5-5 and TRBJ2-7, is DAGVTQSPTHLIKTRGQQVTLRCSPISGHKSVSWYQQVLGQGPQFIFQYYEKEERGRGNFPDRFSARQFPNYSSELNVNALLLGDSALYLCASSLAWAGTYEQYFGPGTRLTVT.

In regard to this clone: The conserved closing phenylalanine or tryptophan is absent in this CDR3, likely reflecting a read error. V and J are TRBV9 and TRBJ1-5; D is ambiguous. Per germline, CDR1 SGDLS and CDR2 YYNGEE. The V end lost 4 bases, the J end lost 0 bases, and 8 bases lay between the germline ends. The length of the CDR3 is 14 residues. CDR3 nucleotide sequence: TGTGCCAGCAGCTCCCACATTAGCAATCAGCCCCAGCATCTT. It yields the protein CASSSHISNQPQHL.

V and J are TRBV6-5 and TRBJ2-7; the D is unclear. Germline V gene data show CDR1 as MNHEY and CDR2 as SVGAGI. The V end lost 2 bases, the J end lost 7 bases, and 15 bases lay between the germline ends. The CDR3 totals 14 residues. The CDR3 sequence is CASSYISGLGEQYF. Written as DNA, the CDR3 is TGTGCCAGCAGTTACATATCAGGTTTGGGGGAGCAGTACTTC.

This chain connects TRBV6-5 to TRBJ1-2, with TRBD1 matching 7 bases. The J segment lost 6 bases and the V segment lost 4 bases, leaving 11 bases of the junction unmatched. Germline assignment: CDR1 MNHEY and CDR2 SVGAGI. The CDR3 consists of 15 residues. CDR3 DNA: TGTGCCAGCAGTTTTGACAGGGCGGAGAAGAATGGCTACACCTTC. Its protein is CASSFDRAEKNGYTF.

The chain couples TRBV11-3 to TRBJ1-1, with D unresolved. This CDR3 spans 16 amino acids. Germline CDR1 reads SGHNT; CDR2 reads YENEEA. V shed 2 bases and J shed 4 bases, with 17 bases lying between them. CDR3 sequence reads: CASSLYVGRGGTEAFF. The CDR3 DNA reads TGTGCCAGCAGCTTATACGTCGGGCGGGGAGGCACTGAAGCTTTCTTT.

J is TRBJ2-7 and V is TRBV7-2, with 10 bases matching TRBD2. Per the germline V gene, CDR1 is SGHTA and CDR2 is FQGNSA. The CDR3 sequence is 15 residues long. The trim removed 1 base at V and 2 bases at J, leaving 2 bases unmatched. As DNA, the CDR3 is TGTGCCAGCAGCTTAGATAGCGGGGGGACCTACGAGCAGTACTTC. Translated: CASSLDSGGTYEQYF. Supplemented by reference TRBV7-2 and TRBJ2-7, the full variable domain reads GAGVSQSPSNKVTEKGKDVELRCDPISGHTALYWYRQSLGQGLEFLIYFQGNSAPDKSGLPSDRFSAERTGGSVSTLTIQRTQQEDSAVYLCASSLDSGGTYEQYFGPGTRLTVT.

The chain is built from TRBV28 and TRBJ1-2; unclear D gene. The CDR3 is 16 amino acids. Trimming took 6 bases from V and 0 from J, leaving 17 bases between them. The germline V gene encodes CDR1 MDHEN and CDR2 SYDVKM. The CDR3 DNA follows: TGTGCCAGCAGCCCGCCGGACCGCTTCTCTAACTATGGCTACACCTTC. Translation: CASSPPDRFSNYGYTF.

This clone was detected a few times. The chain recombines TRBV6-4 with TRBJ1-4; D unclear. The V and J ends lost 5 bases and 0 bases respectively, with 10 bases between them. The CDR3 is made up of 15 amino acids. Germline CDR1 is MRHNA and CDR2 is SNTAGT. The CDR3 nucleotides read TGTGCCAGCAGTCCGGATGGCCCAACTAATGAAAAACTGTTTTTT. Encoded protein: CASSPDGPTNEKLFF.

V and J are TRBV11-2 and TRBJ2-7; 13 nucleotides agree with TRBD2. V dropped 6 bases and J dropped 6; count of bases not matched to a gene: 11. The CDR3 consists of 16 residues. In germline, CDR1 is SGHAT, CDR2 FQNNGV. The CDR3 here is CASRKLAGGPLGEQYF. DNA of the CDR3: TGTGCCAGCAGGAAACTAGCGGGAGGGCCTCTCGGCGAGCAGTACTTC.

The sample holds a few counts of this clone. The CDR3, as DNA: TGTGCCACCAGCAGAGTGGGCTACGGGACCTCTAATGAAAAACTGTTTTTT. Encoded protein: CATSRVGYGTSNEKLFF. The rearrangement links TRBV15 to TRBJ1-4; D may be TRBD1 (5 bases). Looked up from germline, CDR1 is LNHNV and CDR2 is YYDKDF (reference sequence). Trimming removed 1 base at V and 3 bases at J, with 15 bases between. The CDR3 totals 17 residues.

This chain links TRBV7-9 with TRBJ1-5; the D is unclear. Per the germline V gene, CDR1 is SEHNR and CDR2 is FQNEAQ (reference sequence). V lost 4 bases, J lost 2 bases, and 3 bases lay in between. CDR3 size: 12 residues. The CDR3 loop is CASSSGNQPQHF. CDR3 in DNA: TGTGCCAGCAGCTCGGGCAATCAGCCCCAGCATTTT.

The chain uses TRBV6-5 and TRBJ2-1, with TRBD2 matching 13 bases. Germline loops: CDR1 MNHEY, CDR2 SVGAGI. CDR3 length equals 14 residues. With V trimmed by 5 bases and J by 7 bases, 2 bases remained unmatched. The CDR3 sequence is CASSELAGGNEQFF. The CDR3 coding sequence is TGTGCCAGCAGTGAACTAGCGGGAGGGAATGAGCAGTTCTTC.

This clone appeared a few times. The chain has TRBV7-2 and TRBJ1-1, with D possibly matching TRBD1 (5 bases). The V end was cut by 5 bases, the J end by 3 bases, with 7 bases between. CDR1 is SGHTA, CDR2 FQGNSA, per germline. The CDR3 extends over 12 amino acids. DNA for the CDR3: TGTGCCAGCAGCGGCAGGGACACTGAAGCTTTCTTT. It yields the protein CASSGRDTEAFF.

V usage is TRBV11-2 and J usage is TRBJ2-5; D may be TRBD1 or TRBD2 (5 bases each). The CDR3 extends over 15 amino acids. Germline lookup yields CDR1 SGHAT and CDR2 FQNNGV. Trimming left V 0 bases short and J 2 bases short, with 10 bases between. CDR3 region: CASSLDVGVQETQYF. The CDR3 nucleotides are TGTGCCAGCAGCTTAGACGTGGGGGTGCAAGAGACCCAGTACTTC.

The CDR3 nucleotides are TGCAGCGTTGCCTATTACTCGGACTACGAGCAGTACTTC. The encoded protein is CSVAYYSDYEQYF. The rearrangement uses TRBV29-1 and TRBJ2-7; D is uncertain. V was shortened by 4 bases and J by 3 bases, with 13 bases between the two germline ends. Germline-derived CDR1 and CDR2 are SQVTM and ANQGSEA. This CDR3 has 13 amino acids.

The chain carries TRBV14 and TRBJ1-1, with D tentatively TRBD1 (5 bases). Between the trimmed V and J ends, which lost 4 bases and 1 base, there was a span of 10 bases. The CDR3 has 14 residues. Germline lookup yields CDR1 SGHDN and CDR2 FVKESK. The CDR3 loop reads CASSRLTGNTEAFF. The CDR3, as DNA: TGTGCCAGCAGCCGCCTTACAGGGAACACTGAAGCTTTCTTT.

CDR3 bases: TGTGCCAGCAGCCCAACCCCCCGAGGACAGGGGGACAATGAGCAGTTCTTC. This encodes CASSPTPRGQGDNEQFF. This chain links TRBV9 with TRBJ2-1; TRBD1 matches 10 bases. This CDR3 region has 17 residues. Per the germline V gene, CDR1 is SGDLS and CDR2 is YYNGEE. Trimming at V came to 4 bases and at J to 5 bases, leaving 12 bases not matched to a gene.

This clone was seen a single time. The junction differs from germline at one of its ends, possibly a read error. V and J are TRBV11-3 and TRBJ1-5; TRBD1 agrees at 11 bases. This CDR3 has 17 residues. Germline values: CDR1 SGHNT, CDR2 YENEEA. CDR3 sequence: CASSSGTGGRDNRPQHF. The CDR3 nucleotides read TGTGCCAGCAGCTCAGGGACAGGGGGAAGGGACAATCGGCCCCAGCATTTT.

The rearrangement links TRBV18 to TRBJ2-1; 7 positions match TRBD2. Germline V gene sequence: CDR1 KGHSH, CDR2 LQKENI. CDR3 length equals 15 residues. The V and J ends lost 5 bases and 7 bases, in that order; junction bases with no gene match: 11. CDR3 bases: TGTGCCAGCTCAGCCGGACTATCTAGCGGAAATGAGCAGTTCTTC. This gives the protein CASSAGLSSGNEQFF.

The genes are TRBV15 and TRBJ2-7, with a tentative D call TRBD1 (5 bases). CDR3 length: 16 amino acids. The ends were cut back, 5 bases at V and 1 base at J, with 18 bases in the middle. Looked up from germline, CDR1 is LNHNV and CDR2 is YYDKDF (reference sequence). The CDR3 here is CATSGADPRESYEQYF. The CDR3 DNA is TGTGCCACCAGCGGAGCCGACCCCAGGGAATCCTACGAGCAGTACTTC. Based on the CDR3 plus reference TRBV15 and TRBJ2-7, the full variable domain is DAMVIQNPRYQVTQFGKPVTLSCSQTLNHNVMYWYQQKSSQAPKLLFHYYDKDFNNEADTPDNFQSRRPNTSFCFLDIRSPGLGDTAMYLCATSGADPRESYEQYFGPGTRLTVT.

This clone was observed a few times. The chain employs TRBV6-4 and TRBJ1-5, with D unresolved. This CDR3 is built from 13 residues. In germline, CDR1 is MRHNA, CDR2 SNTAGT. V lost 2 bases and J lost 3, with 5 bases in between. The CDR3 region has the DNA TGTGCCAGCAGTGACGGCCTCAATCAGCCCCAGCATTTT. This encodes CASSDGLNQPQHF.

V and J are TRBV6-5 and TRBJ2-7; 9 bases line up with TRBD1. The CDR3 loop spans 14 amino acids. With 5 bases clipped from V and 4 bases from J, the junction kept 6 bases outside the gene matches. Germline V gene sequence: CDR1 MNHEY, CDR2 SVGAGI. The CDR3 loop is CASSNLGQGYEQYF. The CDR3 region has the DNA TGTGCCAGCAGTAACCTTGGACAGGGGTACGAGCAGTACTTC.

V gene TRBV11-2 combines with J gene TRBJ1-1, with D unresolved. Trimming took 6 bases from V and 1 from J, leaving 15 bases between them. The V gene's germline CDR1 is SGHAT and CDR2 FQNNGV. The CDR3 is made up of 15 amino acids. CDR3 region: CASSHNRRPNTEAFF. The CDR3 DNA reads as TGTGCCAGCAGTCACAACAGAAGACCGAACACTGAAGCTTTCTTT.

The chain carries TRBV9 and TRBJ2-7; D may be TRBD2 (6 bases). V lost 0 bases and J 4 bases, leaving 11 bases between the germline ends. The CDR3 has 14 amino acids. Germline V gives CDR1 SGDLS, CDR2 YYNGEE. CDR3 in DNA: TGTGCCAGCAGCGTAGAAGGGGACTCGTACGAGCAGTACTTC. It is translated as CASSVEGDSYEQYF.

The chain couples TRBV7-9 to TRBJ2-7; possible D gene TRBD2, 6 bases. Trimming stripped 0 bases from V and 3 bases from J, with 6 bases between. The CDR3 length is 13 residues. In germline, CDR1 is SEHNR, CDR2 FQNEAQ (reference sequence). The CDR3 bases are TGTGCCAGCAGCTTAGCGGGGGGCTACGAGCAGTACTTC. This codes for CASSLAGGYEQYF.